The rows below give T cell receptor beta chains drawn from one sample of a study of blood T cell repertoires in COVID-19. The method was immunoSEQ multiplex PCR; TCRdb's version includes in-frame clones alone and lacks a portion of them. This table holds some 260,000 clones, about 86% found once. Material for sequencing was PBMCs or T cells enriched from blood (not recorded which). The receptors come from a man aged 25-40 years with acute COVID-19. Each CDR3 is given with its conserved first and last residue. Each record gives: J gene, D gene, V gene, clone size, CDR3 protein, CDR3 DNA. A D gene is named only where the DNA matches it firmly. Size is omitted from some rows. Given values are once, few, many or a class for expanded clones.

j_call: TRBJ2-3; d_call: TRBD2; v_call: TRBV9; clone_size: -; cdr3_aa: CASSVDLAGGLADTQYF; cdr3_nt: TGTGCCAGCAGCGTAGACCTAGCGGGAGGGTTAGCAGATACGCAGTATTTT
j_call: TRBJ2-3; d_call: -; v_call: TRBV6-4; clone_size: -; cdr3_aa: CASSDLYSTDTQYF; cdr3_nt: TGTGCCAGCAGTGACTTGTACTCCACAGATACGCAGTATTTT
j_call: TRBJ2-2; d_call: TRBD2; v_call: TRBV19; clone_size: -; cdr3_aa: CASHLGGLAAYDTGELFF; cdr3_nt: TGTGCCAGCCACTTGGGTGGACTAGCCGCTTACGACACCGGGGAGCTGTTTTTT
j_call: TRBJ1-1; d_call: TRBD1; v_call: TRBV5-1; clone_size: few; cdr3_aa: CASSLNQGAGGSTEAFF; cdr3_nt: TGCGCCAGCAGCTTGAATCAGGGGGCGGGCGGAAGCACTGAAGCTTTCTTT
j_call: TRBJ2-5; d_call: -; v_call: TRBV3-1/TRBV3-2; clone_size: -; cdr3_aa: CASSLQGWRETQYF; cdr3_nt: TGTGCCAGCAGCCTCCAAGGTTGGCGGGAGACCCAGTACTTC
j_call: TRBJ2-1; d_call: -; v_call: TRBV14; clone_size: -; cdr3_aa: CASSQDGGGNNEQFF; cdr3_nt: TGTGCCAGCAGCCAAGATGGAGGCGGCAACAATGAGCAGTTCTTC
j_call: TRBJ2-4; d_call: -; v_call: TRBV18; clone_size: -; cdr3_aa: CASSPTGGEDPTLLLAKNIQYF; cdr3_nt: TGTGCCAGCTCACCTACAGGTGGTGAGGACCCAACCCTTTTATTAGCCAAAAACATTCAGTACTTC
j_call: TRBJ1-1; d_call: -; v_call: TRBV9; clone_size: -; cdr3_aa: CASSGVSAEAFF; cdr3_nt: TGTGCCAGCTCCGGGGTGTCGGCTGAAGCTTTCTTT
j_call: TRBJ2-2; d_call: TRBD2; v_call: TRBV5-1; clone_size: -; cdr3_aa: CASSLVLAGGLVRTGELFF; cdr3_nt: TGCGCCAGCAGCTTGGTACTAGCGGGGGGTCTGGTACGAACCGGGGAGCTGTTTTTT
j_call: TRBJ1-4; d_call: -; v_call: TRBV29-1; clone_size: -; cdr3_aa: CSVPRSGGNEKLFF; cdr3_nt: TGCAGCGTTCCAAGGTCCGGGGGGAATGAAAAACTGTTTTTT
j_call: TRBJ2-1; d_call: -; v_call: TRBV12-3/TRBV12-4; clone_size: -; cdr3_aa: CASTLDWNEQFF; cdr3_nt: TGTGCCAGCACCCTTGACTGGAATGAGCAGTTCTTC
j_call: TRBJ2-5; d_call: -; v_call: TRBV9; clone_size: -; cdr3_aa: CASSPLERGGETQYF; cdr3_nt: TGTGCCAGCAGCCCCTTAGAGAGGGGAGGTGAGACCCAGTACTTC
j_call: TRBJ2-2; d_call: TRBD2; v_call: TRBV9; clone_size: -; cdr3_aa: CASSVETGGAGELFF; cdr3_nt: TGTGCCAGCAGCGTAGAAACGGGAGGGGCCGGGGAGCTGTTTTTT
j_call: TRBJ2-2; d_call: -; v_call: TRBV5-4; clone_size: -; cdr3_aa: CASSWGVLSTGELFF; cdr3_nt: TGTGCCAGCAGCTGGGGGGTACTCTCCACCGGGGAGCTGTTTTTT
j_call: TRBJ1-4; d_call: TRBD1; v_call: TRBV5-4; clone_size: -; cdr3_aa: CASSPGGRGEKLFF; cdr3_nt: TGTGCCAGCAGCCCAGGGGGCAGGGGTGAAAAACTGTTTTTT
j_call: TRBJ2-2; d_call: TRBD1; v_call: TRBV18; clone_size: -; cdr3_aa: CASSPLQGVTAGELFF; cdr3_nt: TGTGCCAGCTCACCACTGCAGGGGGTAACAGCCGGGGAGCTGTTTTTT
j_call: TRBJ2-2; d_call: TRBD2; v_call: TRBV9; clone_size: -; cdr3_aa: CASSVELAGVLNTGELFF; cdr3_nt: TGTGCCAGCAGCGTAGAACTAGCGGGGGTCCTTAACACCGGGGAGCTGTTTTTT
j_call: TRBJ1-5; d_call: -; v_call: TRBV19; clone_size: -; cdr3_aa: CASRGLSGSNQPQHF; cdr3_nt: TGTGCCAGTAGGGGACTCTCCGGCAGCAATCAGCCCCAGCATTTT
j_call: TRBJ2-3; d_call: -; v_call: TRBV6-5; clone_size: once; cdr3_aa: CASQLEGGGTDTQYF; cdr3_nt: TGTGCCAGCCAACTTGAGGGGGGGGGAACAGATACGCAGTATTTT
j_call: TRBJ2-1; d_call: TRBD2; v_call: TRBV12-3/TRBV12-4; clone_size: -; cdr3_aa: CASTGGYNEQFF; cdr3_nt: TGTGCCAGCACGGGAGGGTACAATGAGCAGTTCTTC
j_call: TRBJ1-4; d_call: -; v_call: TRBV19; clone_size: -; cdr3_aa: CASRSHLGGAEKLFF; cdr3_nt: TGTGCCAGTAGGTCCCACTTAGGGGGGGCCGAAAAACTGTTTTTT
j_call: TRBJ2-5; d_call: TRBD2; v_call: TRBV5-8; clone_size: -; cdr3_aa: CASSLFGSGRAETQYF; cdr3_nt: TGTGCCAGCAGCTTATTTGGTAGCGGGAGGGCAGAGACCCAGTACTTC
j_call: TRBJ1-4; d_call: TRBD1; v_call: TRBV4-1; clone_size: -; cdr3_aa: CASSQVGTGENEKLFF; cdr3_nt: TGCGCCAGCAGCCAAGTCGGGACAGGGGAAAATGAAAAACTGTTTTTT
j_call: TRBJ2-2; d_call: -; v_call: TRBV10-3; clone_size: -; cdr3_aa: CAITSSGNTGELFF; cdr3_nt: TGTGCCATCACCAGTAGCGGCAACACCGGGGAGCTGTTTTTT
j_call: TRBJ2-4; d_call: -; v_call: TRBV28; clone_size: -; cdr3_aa: CASSSPLAGAKNIQYF; cdr3_nt: TGTGCCAGCAGTTCCCCTTTGGCAGGCGCCAAAAACATTCAGTACTTC
j_call: TRBJ1-1; d_call: -; v_call: TRBV30; clone_size: -; cdr3_aa: CAWVLAREAAFF; cdr3_nt: TGTGCCTGGGTTTTAGCCAGGGAGGCCGCTTTCTTT
j_call: TRBJ2-1; d_call: -; v_call: TRBV24-1; clone_size: many; cdr3_aa: CATSDGVGDYNEQFF; cdr3_nt: TGTGCCACCAGTGATGGAGTGGGAGACTACAATGAGCAGTTCTTC
j_call: TRBJ2-1; d_call: -; v_call: TRBV12-3/TRBV12-4; clone_size: -; cdr3_aa: CASRLPEGGEFF; cdr3_nt: TGTGCCAGCAGGCTACCCGAGGGTGGGGAGTTCTTC
j_call: TRBJ1-1; d_call: -; v_call: TRBV29-1; clone_size: -; cdr3_aa: CSVTGEATEAFF; cdr3_nt: TGCAGCGTTACCGGAGAGGCCACTGAAGCTTTCTTT
j_call: TRBJ2-3; d_call: TRBD2; v_call: TRBV6-5; clone_size: -; cdr3_aa: CASSSGGDPDTQYF; cdr3_nt: TGTGCCAGTTCTAGCGGGGGGGATCCAGATACGCAGTATTTT
j_call: TRBJ1-2; d_call: -; v_call: TRBV7-2; clone_size: -; cdr3_aa: CASSSRQAIRGYTF; cdr3_nt: TGTGCCAGCAGCTCAAGACAGGCTATTCGGGGCTACACCTTC
j_call: TRBJ2-5; d_call: TRBD2; v_call: TRBV10-3; clone_size: -; cdr3_aa: CAISDLREGQETQYF; cdr3_nt: TGTGCCATCAGTGACTTGCGGGAGGGCCAAGAGACCCAGTACTTC
j_call: TRBJ1-2; d_call: -; v_call: TRBV7-9; clone_size: -; cdr3_aa: CASSPPGTHGYTF; cdr3_nt: TGTGCCAGCAGCCCCCCGGGTACCCATGGCTACACCTTC